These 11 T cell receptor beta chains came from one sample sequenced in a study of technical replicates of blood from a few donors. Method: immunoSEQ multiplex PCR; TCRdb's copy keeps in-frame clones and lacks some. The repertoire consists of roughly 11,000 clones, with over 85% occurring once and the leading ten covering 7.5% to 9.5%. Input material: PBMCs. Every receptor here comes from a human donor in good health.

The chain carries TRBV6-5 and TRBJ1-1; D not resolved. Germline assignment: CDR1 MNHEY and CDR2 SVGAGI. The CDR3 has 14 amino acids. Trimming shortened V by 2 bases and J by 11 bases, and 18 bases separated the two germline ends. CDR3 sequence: CASSYGVRGQRAFF. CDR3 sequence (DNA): TGTGCCAGCAGTTACGGGGTCAGAGGGCAGAGGGCTTTCTTT.

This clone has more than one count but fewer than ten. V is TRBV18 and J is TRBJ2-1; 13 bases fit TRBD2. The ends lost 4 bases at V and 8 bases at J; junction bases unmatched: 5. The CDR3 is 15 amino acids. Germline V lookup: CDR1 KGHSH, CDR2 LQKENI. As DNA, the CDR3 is TGTGCCAGCTCACTCGGACTAGCGGGAGACGATGAGCAGTTCTTC. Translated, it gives CASSLGLAGDDEQFF.

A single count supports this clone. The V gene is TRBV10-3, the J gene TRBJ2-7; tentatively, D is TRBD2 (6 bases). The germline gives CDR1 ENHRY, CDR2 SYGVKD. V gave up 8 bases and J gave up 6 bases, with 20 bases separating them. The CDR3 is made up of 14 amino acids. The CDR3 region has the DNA TGTGCCATCGGACCCGGGACTCAGCGCGGCGAGCAGTACTTC. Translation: CAIGPGTQRGEQYF.

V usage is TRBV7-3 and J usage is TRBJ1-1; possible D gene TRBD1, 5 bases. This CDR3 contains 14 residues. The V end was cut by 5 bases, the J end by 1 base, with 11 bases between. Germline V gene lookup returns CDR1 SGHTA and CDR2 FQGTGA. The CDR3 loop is CASSTDSTNTEAFF. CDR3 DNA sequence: TGTGCCAGCAGCACCGACAGTACGAACACTGAAGCTTTCTTT.

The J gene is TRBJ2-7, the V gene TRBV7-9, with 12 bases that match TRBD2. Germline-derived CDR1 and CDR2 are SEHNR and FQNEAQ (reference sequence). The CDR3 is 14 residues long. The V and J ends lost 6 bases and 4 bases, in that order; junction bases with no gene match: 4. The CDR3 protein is CASSSLAGGYEQYF. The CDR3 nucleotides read TGTGCCAGCAGTTCGCTAGCGGGAGGGTACGAGCAGTACTTC. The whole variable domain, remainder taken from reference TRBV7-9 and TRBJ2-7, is DTGVSQNPRHKITKRGQNVTFRCDPISEHNRLYWYRQTLGQGPEFLTYFQNEAQLEKSRLLSDRFSAERPKGSFSTLEIQRTEQGDSAMYLCASSSLAGGYEQYFGPGTRLTVT.

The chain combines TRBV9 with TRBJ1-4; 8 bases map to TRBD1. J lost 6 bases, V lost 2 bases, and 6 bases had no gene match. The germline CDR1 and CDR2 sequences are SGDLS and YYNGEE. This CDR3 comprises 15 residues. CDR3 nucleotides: TGTGCCAGCAGCGTCCACGGACAGGGTGATGAAAAACTGTTTTTT. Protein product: CASSVHGQGDEKLFF.

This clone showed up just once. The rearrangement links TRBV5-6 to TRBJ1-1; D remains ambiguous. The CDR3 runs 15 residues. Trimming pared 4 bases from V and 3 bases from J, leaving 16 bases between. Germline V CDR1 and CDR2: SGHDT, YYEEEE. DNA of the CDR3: TGTGCCAGCAGCCCAAACCCCGTTGGCTACACTGAAGCTTTCTTT. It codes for CASSPNPVGYTEAFF.

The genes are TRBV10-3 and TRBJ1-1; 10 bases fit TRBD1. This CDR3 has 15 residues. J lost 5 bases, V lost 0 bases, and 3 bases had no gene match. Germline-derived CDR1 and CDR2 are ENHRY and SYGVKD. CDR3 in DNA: TGTGCCATCAGTGAGTCGGCGGACAGGGGGACTGAAGCTTTCTTT. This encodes CAISESADRGTEAFF.

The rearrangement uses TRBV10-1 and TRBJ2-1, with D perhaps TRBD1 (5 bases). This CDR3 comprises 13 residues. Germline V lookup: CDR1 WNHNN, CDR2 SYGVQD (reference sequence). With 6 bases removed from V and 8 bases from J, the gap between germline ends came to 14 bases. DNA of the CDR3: TGCGCCAGCAGCGCGCCGGACACCGATGAGCAGTTCTTC. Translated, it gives CASSAPDTDEQFF.

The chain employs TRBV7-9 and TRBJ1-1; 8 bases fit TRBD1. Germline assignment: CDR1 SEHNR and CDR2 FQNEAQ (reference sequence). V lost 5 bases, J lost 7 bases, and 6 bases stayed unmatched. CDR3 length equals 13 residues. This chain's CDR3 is CASSRQGIGEAFF. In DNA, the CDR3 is TGTGCCAGCAGCCGACAGGGGATCGGTGAAGCTTTCTTT.

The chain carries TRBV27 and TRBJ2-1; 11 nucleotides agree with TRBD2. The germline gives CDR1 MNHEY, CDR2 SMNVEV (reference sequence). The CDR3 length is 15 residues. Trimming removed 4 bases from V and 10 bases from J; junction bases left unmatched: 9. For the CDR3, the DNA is TGTGCCAGCAGTTGGCCCTCTAGCGGGAGGCACGAGCAGTTCTTC. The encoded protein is CASSWPSSGRHEQFF.